This record looks at one T cell receptor beta chain sequence and its context. The CDR3 sequence is 16 residues long. J lost 5 bases, V lost 1 base, and 9 bases had no gene match. Looked up from germline, CDR1 is LNHDA and CDR2 is SQIVND (reference sequence). The data were obtained in a study of blood T cell repertoires in COVID-19. The table came from immunoSEQ multiplex PCR; TCRdb's copy has only in-frame clones and leaves some out. The sample yields some 53,000 clones, roughly 89% seen once. The rearrangement links TRBV19 to TRBJ1-1, with TRBD1 identical over 8 bases. The specimen sequenced was peripheral blood. This receptor was obtained from a man aged 55 to 70 with active COVID-19. This chain's CDR3 is CASSIAPGGGRTEAFF. The CDR3 DNA follows: TGTGCCAGTAGTATAGCCCCAGGGGGCGGAAGGACTGAAGCTTTCTTT.